A selection of T cell receptor beta chains follows, all from one sample in a study of shared clonotypes between healthy human individuals. The assay was immunoSEQ multiplex PCR, and TCRdb's table has in-frame clones only and misses some. The sample has over 2,000,000 clones; 93% are singletons. Material: naive CD8+ T cells from PBMCs. The receptors derive from a young man in good health. Some clones in this sample may be carry-over from other donors' samples. The CDR3 runs from the conserved cysteine through the conserved F or W. Each record gives: V gene, D gene, CDR3 length, J gene, CDR3 DNA, CDR3 protein. D genes are given only for firm matches.

TRBV5-1	TRBD1	15	TRBJ2-2	TGCGCCAGCAGTTCGGGACAGGGGGACACCGGGGAGCTGTTTTTT	CASSSGQGDTGELFF
TRBV27	TRBD2	17	TRBJ2-5	TGTGCCAGCAGTTTTATAAGTACTAGCGGAGTCCAAGAGACCCAGTACTTC	CASSFISTSGVQETQYF
TRBV4-3	TRBD1	15	TRBJ1-2	TGCGCCAGCAGCCAGCTCTCCCAGGGGGCCTATGGCTACACCTTC	CASSQLSQGAYGYTF
TRBV7-9	NA	14	TRBJ2-7	TGTGCCAGCAGCAGGGATTCTAGAATCGGCGAGCAGTACTTC	CASSRDSRIGEQYF
TRBV7-3	TRBD1	13	TRBJ2-2	TGTGCCAGCAGCGTACAGGGGGCTGGGGAGCTGTTTTTT	CASSVQGAGELFF
TRBV27	NA	19	TRBJ1-2	TGTGCCAGCCGAATTGAGAGACGTGGACTTGGGGATTTGAACTATGGCTACACCTTC	CASRIERRGLGDLNYGYTF
TRBV27	NA	15	TRBJ2-7	TGTGCCAGCAGCCCCGCGTTCGGACATACCTACGAGCAGTACTTC	CASSPAFGHTYEQYF
TRBV13	NA	14	TRBJ1-3	TGTGCCAGCAGCCCCCAGGACTCTGGAAACACCATATATTTT	CASSPQDSGNTIYF
TRBV27	NA	14	TRBJ2-7	TGTGCCAGCAGTTTACGGGCCTCGTCCTACGAGCAGTACTTC	CASSLRASSYEQYF
TRBV19	NA	11	TRBJ2-3	TGTGCCAGTAGGGCGACAGATACGCAGTATTTT	CASRATDTQYF
TRBV5-1	TRBD2	16	TRBJ2-7	TGCGCCAGCAGCCCCGGGACTAGCGGGAGGGCCCACGAGCAGTACTTC	CASSPGTSGRAHEQYF